This T cell receptor beta chain was identified in a study of tumor-infiltrating lymphocytes in primary liver carcinoma. Study-wide background: Ranging in age from 30 to 69 years, the patients were men and women. Sample yields of productive TCRbeta reads, ranging from roughly 3.5 to 8 million, were similar across tissue types.

The CDR3 is 12 residues long. Germline values: CDR1 SQVTM, CDR2 ANQGSEA. V lost 6 bases, J lost 5 bases, and 13 bases lay in between. Findings and limits, study-wide: Merely about 7-25% of top clones occurred in all five tumor regions.

Many counts were recorded for this clonotype. Its target is unknown. A primer in the constant region served to generate TCR beta cDNA from 500 ng of total RNA. What produced the TCR beta libraries was three nested multiplex PCR rounds using slightly modified ARM-PCR. With TRBV1-TRBV30 forward primers and a C-beta reverse primer, the first two PCR rounds were run for 10 cycles each. TCRdb analysed the multiplex PCR reads with MiXCR anew, one entry per CDR3 protein. The data contain 90,000 to 100,000 distinct CDR3 sequences, approximately 71% of them singletons. Co-extraction of both nucleic acids (RNA and DNA) used roughly 19-33 mg of unsorted bulk tissue.

The sequenced sample consisted of liver tumor tissue from sampling region 5. As to subset: tumor region T5, tumor centre. The receptor was derived from a woman between 55 and 75 years old with primary liver carcinoma and hepatitis B virus infection. This sequence joins TRBV29-1 and TRBJ2-5; D ambiguous. For the CDR3, the DNA is TGCAGCGTCGACTCTATCGGGGAGACCCAGTACTTC. Amino acids: CSVDSIGETQYF.